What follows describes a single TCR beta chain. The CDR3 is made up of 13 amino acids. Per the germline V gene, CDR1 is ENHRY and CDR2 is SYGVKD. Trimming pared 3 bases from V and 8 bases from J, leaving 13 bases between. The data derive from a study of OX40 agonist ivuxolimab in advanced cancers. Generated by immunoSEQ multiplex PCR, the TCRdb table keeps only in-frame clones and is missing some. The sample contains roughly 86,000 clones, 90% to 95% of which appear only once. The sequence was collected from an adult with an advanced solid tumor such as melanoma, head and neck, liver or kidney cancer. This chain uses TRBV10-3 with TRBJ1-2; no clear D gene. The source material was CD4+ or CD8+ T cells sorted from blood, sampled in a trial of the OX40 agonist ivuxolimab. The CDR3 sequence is CAISESEIRGYTF. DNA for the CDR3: TGTGCCATCAGTGAATCGGAGATTAGAGGCTACACCTTC.